One sample yielded the 28 T cell receptor beta chains listed below, sequenced in a study of blood T cells in healthy people across ages. A second PCR, run for roughly 7 to 11 cycles, used a sample-barcoded 5' primer plus a J-beta primer mix. A single record per CDR3 protein comes from TCRdb applying MiXCR to the 5' RACE reads. Of some 1.5 million distinct CDR3 sequences listed, 42% are singletons. Sequenced sample: blood. The receptor set was obtained from a woman aged 18-29 years in good health.

This clonotype has only one observation. V gene TRBV10-3 combines with J gene TRBJ2-1; 7 positions agree with TRBD2. The J call is uncertain, as TRBJ2-7 better fits the DNA end. The CDR3 covers 14 residues. Germline V gives CDR1 ENHRY, CDR2 SYGVKD. The CDR3, as DNA: TGTGCCATAACTAGCGTGGGCTCCTACAATGAGCAGTACTTC. It yields the protein CAITSVGSYNEQYF.

The genes are TRBV7-6 and TRBJ1-1, with D possibly TRBD1 on 5 matching bases. The CDR3 is 14 residues long. CDR1 is SGHVS, CDR2 FNYEAQ, per germline. Trimming pared 5 bases from V and 1 base from J, leaving 11 bases between. The chain's CDR3 is CASSPRDWNTEAFF. Here the CDR3 DNA reads TGTGCCAGCAGCCCTCGGGACTGGAACACTGAAGCTTTCTTT.

This clonotype was observed a few times. The chain employs TRBV10-3 and TRBJ2-1, with 7 positions matching TRBD1. CDR3 length: 17 amino acids. With 0 bases clipped from V and 1 base from J, the junction kept 6 bases outside the gene matches. From germline, CDR1 is ENHRY and CDR2 SYGVKD. The CDR3 region has the DNA TGTGCCATCAGTGAGTCGATCGTGGGACAGTCCTACAATGAGCAGTTCTTC. Its protein product is CAISESIVGQSYNEQFF.

V gene TRBV4-3 combines with J gene TRBJ1-5; D ambiguous. Per the germline V gene, CDR1 is LGHNA and CDR2 is YSLEER. The CDR3 is 15 amino acids. V lost 1 base and J lost 6, with 13 bases in between. Here the CDR3 DNA reads TGCGCCAGCAGCCAAGCGGCGGGCGGGAGTCAGCCCCAGCATTTT. It codes for CASSQAAGGSQPQHF.

The chain joins TRBV20-1 to TRBJ2-4, with D possibly being TRBD1 (5 bases). V lost 0 bases and J lost 2, with 11 bases in between. This CDR3 contains 15 residues. The germline CDR1 and CDR2 sequences are DFQATT and SNEGSKA (reference sequence). Here the CDR3 reads CSARESRQSKNIQYF. The CDR3, as DNA: TGCAGTGCTAGAGAATCCAGACAGTCCAAAAACATTCAGTACTTC.

This clonotype was detected a few times. The genes are TRBV7-2 and TRBJ2-5; D ambiguous. CDR3 length: 12 residues. Germline V gives CDR1 SGHTA, CDR2 FQGNSA. Trimming took 0 bases from V and 6 from J, leaving 5 bases between them. This chain's CDR3 is CASSLARKTQYF. The CDR3 nucleotides read TGTGCCAGCAGCTTAGCCCGGAAGACCCAGTACTTC.

V is TRBV29-1 and J is TRBJ2-7, with 7 bases fitting TRBD1. The DNA end favors TRBJ2-5, so the J call may be wrong. Germline V gene data show CDR1 as SQVTM and CDR2 as ANQGSEA. This CDR3 contains 11 residues. DNA for the CDR3: TGCAGCGGTCACAGGGGTGAGACCCAGTACTTC. It yields the protein CSGHRGETQYF.

In the case of this clonotype: At one of its ends the junction is not consistent with the germline gene, which may arise from a read error. This chain uses TRBV20-1 with TRBJ2-1; D uncertain. CDR3 size: 11 residues. Per germline, CDR1 DFQATT and CDR2 SNEGSKA (reference sequence). CDR3 region: CSPRGGDEQFF. The CDR3 DNA follows: TGCAGTCCTAGAGGTGGGGATGAGCAGTTCTTC.

Many counts were recorded for this clonotype. This sequence joins TRBV10-3 and TRBJ2-3; the D is unclear. In germline, CDR1 is ENHRY, CDR2 SYGVKD. Trimming took 11 bases from V and 6 from J, leaving 12 bases between them. CDR3 length equals 11 residues. The CDR3 is CASASRDTQYF. Written as DNA, the CDR3 is TGTGCCTCCGCCTCGAGGGATACGCAGTATTTT.

This chain uses TRBV27 with TRBJ2-3, with 7 bases identical to TRBD2. The CDR3 length is 15 residues. CDR1 and CDR2 from the germline V gene are MNHEY and SMNVEV (reference sequence). V trimming: 3 bases; J trimming: 2 bases; junction bases outside the gene matches: 5. The CDR3 loop is CASSLLGGNTDTQYF. The CDR3, as DNA: TGTGCCAGCAGTTTGCTGGGGGGGAACACAGATACGCAGTATTTT.

V is TRBV6-6 and J is TRBJ2-1; 8 bases are shared with TRBD1. V shed 2 bases and J 8 bases; nucleotides not matched to a gene: 8. The CDR3 extends over 15 amino acids. Germline V gives CDR1 MNHNY, CDR2 SVGAGI (reference sequence). The CDR3 nucleotides read TGTGCCAGCAGTTACAGGCCAGGGGGCTGGGATGAGCAGTTCTTC. It yields the protein CASSYRPGGWDEQFF.

This clonotype was counted between two and nine times. The chain links TRBV20-1 to TRBJ2-5; 15 positions match TRBD2. Losses at the gene ends were 3 bases for V and 6 bases for J; bases not matched to a gene: 11. CDR3 length: 17 amino acids. Germline V gene lookup returns CDR1 DFQATT and CDR2 SNEGSKA (reference sequence). The CDR3 sequence is CSARAGTSGGYWKTQYF. CDR3 nucleotides: TGCAGTGCTAGGGCCGGGACTAGCGGGGGGTACTGGAAGACCCAGTACTTC.

V usage is TRBV15 and J usage is TRBJ2-7, with TRBD1 matching over 8 bases. CDR1 is LNHNV, CDR2 YYDKDF, per germline (reference sequence). The CDR3 loop spans 15 amino acids. The trim removed 5 bases at V and 2 bases at J, leaving 8 bases unmatched. The CDR3 sequence is CATSGNGQGPYEQYF. CDR3 coding DNA: TGTGCCACCAGCGGAAATGGACAGGGCCCCTACGAGCAGTACTTC.

The genes are TRBV6-5 and TRBJ2-1; maybe TRBD2 (7 bases). The CDR3 is 15 amino acids. Per germline, CDR1 MNHEY and CDR2 SVGAGI. V lost 0 bases and J lost 2, with 8 bases in between. CDR3: CASSYSGGPYNEQFF. The CDR3 DNA follows: TGTGCCAGCAGTTACTCCGGGGGGCCCTACAATGAGCAGTTCTTC.

This chain joins TRBV15 and TRBJ2-7, with D perhaps TRBD2 (5 bases). Germline CDR1 LNHNV, CDR2 YYDKDF (reference sequence). The ends were cut back, 0 bases at V and 6 bases at J, with 15 bases in the middle. CDR3 size: 15 residues. CDR3 amino acids: CATSRDGGRLLEQYF. The DNA for the CDR3 is TGTGCCACCAGCAGAGATGGTGGGAGACTTCTCGAGCAGTACTTC.

This clonotype has more than one count but fewer than ten. V usage is TRBV5-1 and J usage is TRBJ2-3; no definite D call. This CDR3 spans 17 amino acids. Between the trimmed V and J ends, which lost 1 base and 3 bases, there was a span of 18 bases. CDR1 SGHRS and CDR2 YFSETQ come from the germline V gene. CDR3 in DNA: TGCGCCAGCAGCTTGAGTGGCGCCCCGCTTATGACAGATACGCAGTATTTT. Protein sequence: CASSLSGAPLMTDTQYF.

The V call is TRBV7-2, the J call TRBJ2-7; 7 nucleotides match TRBD1. This CDR3 has 15 residues. V dropped 4 bases and J dropped 2; count of bases not matched to a gene: 8. CDR1 is SGHTA, CDR2 FQGNSA, per germline. The CDR3 DNA follows: TGTGCCAGCAGCTCCGGGACAGCTAGAGCCTACGAGCAGTACTTC. Its translation: CASSSGTARAYEQYF. Full variable domain (remainder filled in from reference TRBV7-2 and TRBJ2-7): GAGVSQSPSNKVTEKGKDVELRCDPISGHTALYWYRQSLGQGLEFLIYFQGNSAPDKSGLPSDRFSAERTGGSVSTLTIQRTQQEDSAVYLCASSSGTARAYEQYFGPGTRLTVT.

There are a few counts of this clonotype. The rearrangement uses TRBV6-2 or TRBV6-3 and TRBJ1-5; D is unclear. Germline V gene lookup returns CDR1 MNHEY and CDR2 SVGEGT. Deletions cut 0 bases from V and 3 bases from J, with 9 bases between. This CDR3 contains 15 residues. The CDR3 protein is CASSYSGRLNQPQHF. The CDR3 region has the DNA TGTGCCAGCAGTTACTCGGGCAGGCTCAATCAGCCCCAGCATTTT.

V gene TRBV12-3 or TRBV12-4 combines with J gene TRBJ2-4, with D unresolved. The tail of the sequence fits TRBJ2-5 better, so the J call may be wrong. The CDR3 is 14 residues long. CDR3 protein: CASSPTVATETQYF. The CDR3 DNA follows: TGTGCCAGCAGCCCTACAGTGGCGACGGAGACCCAGTACTTC.

With regard to this clonotype: An end of the junction does not agree with germline; a read error may underlie this. The V call is TRBV5-1, the J call TRBJ1-4, with 7 bases aligning to TRBD1. The CDR3 sequence is 16 residues long. Germline V lookup: CDR1 SGHRS, CDR2 YFSETQ. CDR3 loop: CDSSRWTGGTNEKLFF. The CDR3 coding sequence is TGCGACAGCAGCCGTTGGACAGGTGGCACTAATGAAAAACTGTTTTTT.

The V call is TRBV6-2 or TRBV6-3, the J call TRBJ2-1; D may be TRBD2 (6 bases). The J call may be wrong; the DNA end is better matched by TRBJ2-7. The CDR3 is 15 residues long. Looked up from germline, CDR1 is MNHEY and CDR2 is SVGEGT. CDR3 DNA sequence: TGTGCCAGCAGTTATCGGGGGAGCTCCTACAATGAGCAGTACTTC. This gives the protein CASSYRGSSYNEQYF.

This clonotype was counted a few times. This chain joins TRBV18 and TRBJ1-3, with 7 positions matching TRBD1. From germline, CDR1 is KGHSH and CDR2 LQKENI. Trimming removed 6 bases from V and 0 bases from J; junction bases left unmatched: 5. The CDR3 covers 15 residues. As DNA, the CDR3 is TGTGCCAGCTCTCAAGACAGGGCCTCTGGAAACACCATATATTTT. Translating it yields CASSQDRASGNTIYF. The variable domain in full, with the rest retrieved from reference TRBV18 and TRBJ1-3, is NAGVMQNPRHLVRRRGQEARLRCSPMKGHSHVYWYRQLPEEGLKFMVYLQKENIIDESGMPKERFSAEFPKEGPSILRIQQVVRGDSAAYFCASSQDRASGNTIYFGEGSWLTVV.

On this clonotype: Compared with germline, one end of the junction differs, possibly owing to a read error. J is TRBJ2-3 and V is TRBV20-1; D possibly corresponds to TRBD2 (6 bases). The CDR3 sequence is 13 residues long. Germline V gene lookup returns CDR1 DFQATT and CDR2 SNEGSKA (reference sequence). The CDR3 is CSALGRLADMQYF. In nucleotides, the CDR3 is TGCAGTGCCCTCGGGAGATTGGCAGATATGCAGTATTTT.

This clonotype was seen only a few times. The chain uses TRBV2 and TRBJ2-4; 11 nucleotides agree with TRBD1. This CDR3 contains 16 residues. Germline loops: CDR1 SNHLY, CDR2 FYNNEI. Trimming removed 0 bases from V and 6 bases from J; junction bases left unmatched: 4. CDR3 DNA: TGTGCCAGCAGTGAAGCGGGGGGACAGGGGGGAAACATTCAGTACTTC. Protein: CASSEAGGQGGNIQYF.

The CDR3 protein is CASSPPTGVDTGELFF. CDR3 DNA sequence: TGTGCCAGCTCACCACCTACAGGGGTCGACACCGGGGAGCTGTTTTTT. The chain is built from TRBV18 and TRBJ2-2, with 7 bases matching TRBD1. The V and J ends lost 0 bases and 3 bases, in that order; junction bases with no gene match: 4. The length of the CDR3 is 16 residues. The V gene's germline CDR1 is KGHSH and CDR2 LQKENI. Based on the CDR3 plus reference TRBV18 and TRBJ2-2, the full variable domain is NAGVMQNPRHLVRRRGQEARLRCSPMKGHSHVYWYRQLPEEGLKFMVYLQKENIIDESGMPKERFSAEFPKEGPSILRIQQVVRGDSAAYFCASSPPTGVDTGELFFGEGSRLTVL.

The chain uses TRBV29-1 and TRBJ2-3, with D unclear. CDR1 is SQVTM and CDR2 is ANQGSEA in the germline V gene. The V gene lost 4 bases and the J gene lost 6 bases, with 11 bases spanning the gap. The CDR3 covers 12 residues. The CDR3 nucleotides read TGCAGCGTTGGGACCGCTCGGGATACGCAGTATTTT. Translated, it gives CSVGTARDTQYF.

The chain combines TRBV6-5 with TRBJ2-1; D may correspond to TRBD1 or TRBD2 (6 bases each). The V end was cut by 5 bases, the J end by 9 bases, with 20 bases between. Germline V gene lookup returns CDR1 MNHEY and CDR2 SVGAGI. The CDR3 covers 15 residues. CDR3 residues: CASSNPGAESSEQFF. CDR3 nucleotide sequence: TGTGCCAGCAGTAATCCGGGGGCCGAGTCGAGTGAGCAGTTCTTC.

Points on this clonotype: One end of the junction does not line up with germline, which may come from a read error. This rearrangement joins TRBV12-3 or TRBV12-4 to TRBJ2-1, with D tentatively TRBD1 (5 bases). This CDR3 is built from 14 residues. Written as DNA, the CDR3 is TGTGCCAGCAGTGTAGCTCAGGGATTTTATGAGCAGTTCTTC. It codes for CASSVAQGFYEQFF.